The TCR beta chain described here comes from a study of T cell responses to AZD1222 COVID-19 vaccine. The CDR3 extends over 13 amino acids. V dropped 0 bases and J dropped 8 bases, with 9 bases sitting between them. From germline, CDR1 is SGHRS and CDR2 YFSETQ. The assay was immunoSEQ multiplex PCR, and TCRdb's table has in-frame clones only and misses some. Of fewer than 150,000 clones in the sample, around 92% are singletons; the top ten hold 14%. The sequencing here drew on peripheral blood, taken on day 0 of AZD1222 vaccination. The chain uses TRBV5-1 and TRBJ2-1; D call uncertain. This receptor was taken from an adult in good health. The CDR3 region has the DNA TGCGCCAGCAGCTTGGAGCTTAGAGATGAGCAGTTCTTC. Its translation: CASSLELRDEQFF.